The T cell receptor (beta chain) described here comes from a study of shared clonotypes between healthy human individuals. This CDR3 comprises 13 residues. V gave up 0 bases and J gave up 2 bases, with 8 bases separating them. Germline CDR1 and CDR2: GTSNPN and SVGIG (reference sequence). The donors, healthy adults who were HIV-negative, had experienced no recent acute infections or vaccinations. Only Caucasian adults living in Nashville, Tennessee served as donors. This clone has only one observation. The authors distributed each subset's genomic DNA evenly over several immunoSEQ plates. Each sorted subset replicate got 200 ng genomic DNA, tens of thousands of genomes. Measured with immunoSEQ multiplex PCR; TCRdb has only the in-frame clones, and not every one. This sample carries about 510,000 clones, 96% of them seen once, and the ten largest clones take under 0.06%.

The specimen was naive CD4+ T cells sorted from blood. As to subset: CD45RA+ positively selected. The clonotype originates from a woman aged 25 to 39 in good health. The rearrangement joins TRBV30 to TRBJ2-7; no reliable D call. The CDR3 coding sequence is TGTGCCTGGAGTGTTCGGCTAGCCTACGAGCAGTACTTC. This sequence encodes CAWSVRLAYEQYF. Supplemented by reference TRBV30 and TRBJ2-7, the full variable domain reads SQTIHQWPATLVQPVGSPLSLECTVEGTSNPNLYWYRQAAGRGLQLLFYSVGIGQISSEVPQNLSASRPQDRQFILSSKKLLLSDSGFYLCAWSVRLAYEQYFGPGTRLTVT.